Sequencing of this TCR beta chain was carried out in a study of a mutant IDH1 vaccine in newly diagnosed glioma. Study context: Patients were given eight vaccinations, scheduled in weeks 1, 3, 5, 7, 11, 15, 19 and 23.

A remark on this clone: Its specificity is not known.

Trimming stripped 8 bases from V and 1 base from J, with 14 bases between. The germline CDR1 and CDR2 sequences are SNHLY and FYNNEI. The CDR3 consists of 14 residues. The table came from immunoSEQ multiplex PCR; TCRdb's copy has only in-frame clones and leaves some out. There are 57,000 or so clones in the sample; roughly 80% occur only once, and 3% to 4.5% lies in the top ten. This sample's time point: week 11, during vaccination. The investigators gave 300 ug of mutant IDH1 20-mer peptide in each vaccine dose, together with topical imiquimod. The J gene is TRBJ1-1, the V gene TRBV2; D is perhaps TRBD1 (6 bases). The clonotype originates from a man younger than 40 with glioma. Sequencing was performed on PBMCs, taken from a glioma patient whose treatment included an IDH1 peptide vaccine. CDR3 bases: TGTGCCAGCGATTTAAAAGGGGGGAACACTGAAGCTTTCTTT. Residues: CASDLKGGNTEAFF.